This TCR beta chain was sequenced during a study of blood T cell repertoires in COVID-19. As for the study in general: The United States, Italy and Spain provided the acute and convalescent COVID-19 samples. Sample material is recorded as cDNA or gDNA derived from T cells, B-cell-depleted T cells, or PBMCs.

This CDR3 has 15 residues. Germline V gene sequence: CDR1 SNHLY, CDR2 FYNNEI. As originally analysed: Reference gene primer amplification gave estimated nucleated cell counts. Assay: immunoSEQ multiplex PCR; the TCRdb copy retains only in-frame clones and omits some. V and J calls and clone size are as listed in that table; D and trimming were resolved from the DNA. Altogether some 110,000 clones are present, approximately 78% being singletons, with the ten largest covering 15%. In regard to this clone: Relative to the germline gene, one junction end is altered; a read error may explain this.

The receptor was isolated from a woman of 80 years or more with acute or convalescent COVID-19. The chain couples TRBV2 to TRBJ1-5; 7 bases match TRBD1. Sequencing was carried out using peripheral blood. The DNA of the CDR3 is TGTGCCAGCAGCAGATACAGGGGCCCCAATCAGGCCCAGCATTTT. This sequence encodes CASSRYRGPNQAQHF.